This T cell receptor (beta chain) was obtained from a study of T-cell memory formation after mild COVID-19 (dated by TCRdb to 2020 to 2023). About the investigation overall: TCR sequence clusters from the two donors were largely donor specific. In two donors, T-cell clones that expanded and contracted after mild COVID-19 were tracked by sequencing TCRalpha and TCRbeta repertoires over time. The cohort comprised two young, previously healthy adult volunteers, one female and one male. General study outcomes and caveats: Some responding clones were found in pre-infection memory, which suggests that pre-existing cross-reactive memory T cells took part in the SARS-CoV-2 response. Only a couple of mild cases were covered by the study, and larger cohorts that include severe cases with pre-infection samples were considered necessary. Contracting CD4+ clones appeared mostly in the CM and EM memory subsets, whereas CD8+ clones were enriched in EMRA. From day 15 to 85, contracting clones showed balanced CD4/CD8 phenotypes, whereas a second wave of clones that expanded from day 15 to 37 leaned towards CD4+. SARS-CoV-2 specificity was not confirmed for the second-wave clones peaking on day 37.

Ficoll-Paque density gradient centrifugation was the method used to isolate PBMCs. The germline V gene gives CDR1 as ENHRY and CDR2 as SYGVKD. Counted from cysteine to phenylalanine, this CDR3 has 14 amino acids. CDR3 DNA is the only sequence kept; it has 42 bases, read in frame from the first base. Trimming takes 4 bases from V and 1 base from J, and the germline ends sit 11 bases apart. This clonotype was counted between two and nine times. Its antigen has not been determined. No much larger clone exists at a distance of one base, and base qualities are not known. The instrument was an Illumina NovaSeq 6000. cDNA libraries for TCRalpha and TCRbeta were prepared by 5'RACE using constant-segment primers, with sample barcodes and unique molecular identifiers added. RNA was extracted from every sample with Trizol reagent. The libraries were amplified in two PCR steps, and the second step added a second sample barcode and Illumina TruSeq adapters. Sequencing of libraries was performed on an Illumina NovaSeq with 2 x 150 bp paired-end reads. Per the original workflow: With migec v1.2.7, reads were demultiplexed and then collapsed into UMI-guided consensus sequences. Using mixcr v2.1.11, UMI consensuses were aligned to TRA and TRB V and J templates and then assembled into clonotypes. A clonotype was counted as expanded or contracted only when both edgeR and NoisET called the clonotype significant, with the noise models trained on biological replicates. For edgeR calls, the thresholds were a false discovery rate-adjusted p below 0.01 and a log2 fold-change of 1. As an exploratory analysis of dynamics, PCA with hierarchical clustering was applied to max-normalized trajectories of the 1000 most abundant clonotypes. Each responding clone was given a CD4 or CD8 phenotype based on the CD4+ and CD8+ repertoires, which had been sequenced separately. Using fastp at Q25 and MiXCR, TCRdb reprocessed the public reads and kept productive beta chains. One record per CDR3 amino acid sequence lists the most common genes and DNA. These V and J calls originate from TCRdb's pipeline instead of the authors' own analysis. The sample records some 340,000 distinct CDR3 sequences, 13% of which are singletons. The ten largest make up 20% to 25% of the sample.

Sequenced sample: PBMCs or a T cell subset sorted from them (not recorded which). The sequence is built from TRBV10-3 and TRBJ2-7, with a weak D call of TRBD1 (6 bases match). The receptor's source is a man younger than 30 who had mild COVID-19 (a few samples of this study predate the infection). The sample titles of this study are shuffled in the database, so cell type and time point are left out; the donor was told from shared clones. The CDR3 protein: CAISGWQGSYEQYF. In nucleotides, the sequence is TGTGCCATCAGTGGCTGGCAGGGGTCCTACGAGCAGTACTTC.